A single sample is the source of the 2 T cell receptor beta chains below, sequenced in a study of yellow fever vaccine responses in identical twins. TCRdb re-called the RT-PCR reads through MiXCR, storing one row per CDR3 protein. The sample yields some 20,000 distinct CDR3 sequences, about two thirds seen once. The source was T cells from blood (PBMCs), unsorted or a sorted subset (not recorded which), collected before or after yellow fever vaccination (not recorded which). The receptors derive from a woman in her late teens or twenties who received the yellow fever vaccine.

This clonotype came up once. V gene TRBV11-3 combines with J gene TRBJ2-5; D is unresolved. The germline V gene encodes CDR1 SGHNT and CDR2 YENEEA. The CDR3 runs to 14 residues. V lost 2 bases and J lost 1, with 8 bases in between. CDR3 sequence reads: CASSLPAAQETQYF. In DNA, the CDR3 is TGTGCCAGCAGCTTACCAGCAGCCCAAGAGACCCAGTACTTC.

As regards this clonotype: The limits of the CDR3 on the DNA are not certain, so only TCRdb's listed CDR3 is given. The V and J genes are TRBV23-1 and TRBJ2-2. Being an ORF, TRBV23-1 has a function that is uncertain. The CDR3 spans 13 amino acids, including both terminal residues. This CDR3 reads CASSQSKPGSCFF.